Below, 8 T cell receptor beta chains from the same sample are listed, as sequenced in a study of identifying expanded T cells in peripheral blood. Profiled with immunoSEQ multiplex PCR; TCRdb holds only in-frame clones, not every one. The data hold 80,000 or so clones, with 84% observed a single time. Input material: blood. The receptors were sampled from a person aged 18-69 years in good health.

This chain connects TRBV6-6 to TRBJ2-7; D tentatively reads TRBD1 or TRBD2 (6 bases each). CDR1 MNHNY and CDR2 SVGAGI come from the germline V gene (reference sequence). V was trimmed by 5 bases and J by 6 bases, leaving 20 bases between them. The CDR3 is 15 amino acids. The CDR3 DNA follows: TGTGCCAGCAGTCCCGAGGGGGGAAAGAGAGGCGAGCAGTACTTC. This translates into CASSPEGGKRGEQYF.

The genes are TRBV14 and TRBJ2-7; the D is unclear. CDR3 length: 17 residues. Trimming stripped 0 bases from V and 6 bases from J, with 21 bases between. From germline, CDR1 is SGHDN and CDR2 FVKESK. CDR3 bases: TGTGCCAGCAGCCAAGATTCTCCGCCCGTGAGAGGCGGCGAGCAGTACTTC. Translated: CASSQDSPPVRGGEQYF.

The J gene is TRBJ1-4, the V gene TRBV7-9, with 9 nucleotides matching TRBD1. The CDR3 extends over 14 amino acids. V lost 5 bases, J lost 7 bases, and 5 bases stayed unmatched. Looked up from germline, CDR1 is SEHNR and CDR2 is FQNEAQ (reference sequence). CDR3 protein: CASSRDRGSEKLFF. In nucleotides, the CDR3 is TGTGCCAGCAGCAGAGACAGGGGGAGTGAAAAACTGTTTTTT.

The CDR3 DNA reads as TGTGCCAGCAGCTTGACGCGGGGGCGCGGCTACGAGCAGTACTTC. It codes for CASSLTRGRGYEQYF. This chain uses TRBV5-4 with TRBJ2-7, with a tentative D call TRBD2 (7 bases). Trimming removed 1 base from V and 3 bases from J, with 14 bases in between. The germline V gene encodes CDR1 SGHNT and CDR2 YYREEE (reference sequence). The CDR3 has 15 amino acids. The entire variable domain, with the rest obtained from reference TRBV5-4 and TRBJ2-7, is as follows: ETGVTQSPTHLIKTRGQQVTLRCSSQSGHNTVSWYQQALGQGPQFIFQYYREEENGRGNFPPRFSGLQFPNYSSELNVNALELDDSALYLCASSLTRGRGYEQYFGPGTRLTVT.

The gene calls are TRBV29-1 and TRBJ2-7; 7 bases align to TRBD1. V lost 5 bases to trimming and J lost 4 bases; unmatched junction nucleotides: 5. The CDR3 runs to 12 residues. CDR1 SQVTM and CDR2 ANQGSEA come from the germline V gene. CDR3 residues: CSVLQGVYEQYF. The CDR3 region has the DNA TGCAGCGTTCTTCAGGGGGTATACGAGCAGTACTTC.

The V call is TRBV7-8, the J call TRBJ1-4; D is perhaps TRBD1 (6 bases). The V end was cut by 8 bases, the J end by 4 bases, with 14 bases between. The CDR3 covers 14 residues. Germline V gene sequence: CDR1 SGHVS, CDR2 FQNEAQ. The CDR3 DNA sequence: TGTGCCAGCGGATCTACAGGGCTTAATGAAAAACTGTTTTTT. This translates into CASGSTGLNEKLFF. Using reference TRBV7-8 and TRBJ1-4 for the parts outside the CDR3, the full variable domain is GAGVSQSPRYKVAKRGQDVALRCDPISGHVSLFWYQQALGQGPEFLTYFQNEAQLDKSGLPSDRFFAERPEGSVSTLKIQRTQQEDSAVYLCASGSTGLNEKLFFGSGTQLSVL.

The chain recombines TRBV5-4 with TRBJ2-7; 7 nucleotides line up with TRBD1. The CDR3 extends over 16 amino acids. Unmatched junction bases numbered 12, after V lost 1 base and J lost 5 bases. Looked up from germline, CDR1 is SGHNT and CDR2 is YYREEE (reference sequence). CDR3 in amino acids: CASSLPPDQGVDEQYF. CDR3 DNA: TGTGCCAGCAGCTTGCCCCCTGATCAGGGGGTCGACGAGCAGTACTTC.

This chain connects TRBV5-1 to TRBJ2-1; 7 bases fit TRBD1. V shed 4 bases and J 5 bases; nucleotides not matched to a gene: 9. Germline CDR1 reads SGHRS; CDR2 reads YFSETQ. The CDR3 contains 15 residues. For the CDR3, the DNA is TGCGCCAGCAGCCCACCCCGGGACAGTAACAATGAGCAGTTCTTC. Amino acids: CASSPPRDSNNEQFF.